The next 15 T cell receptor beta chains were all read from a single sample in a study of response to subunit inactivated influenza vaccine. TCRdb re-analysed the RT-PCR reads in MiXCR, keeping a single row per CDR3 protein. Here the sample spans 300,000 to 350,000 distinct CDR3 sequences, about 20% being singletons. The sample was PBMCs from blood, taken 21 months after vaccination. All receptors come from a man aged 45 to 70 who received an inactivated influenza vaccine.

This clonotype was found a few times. The DNA of the CDR3 is TGTGCCAGCACGACAACAGATACGCAGTATTTT. Its translation is CASTTTDTQYF. The chain joins TRBV28 to TRBJ2-3; no clear D. The CDR3 is made up of 11 amino acids. Trimming took 7 bases from V and 3 from J, leaving 5 bases between them. Germline V CDR1 and CDR2: MDHEN, SYDVKM. Full variable domain (outside the CDR3, taken from reference TRBV28 and TRBJ2-3): DVKVTQSSRYLVKRTGEKVFLECVQDMDHENMFWYRQDPGLGLRLIYFSYDVKMKEKGDIPEGYSVSREKKERFSLILESASTNQTSMYLCASTTTDTQYFGPGTRLTVL.

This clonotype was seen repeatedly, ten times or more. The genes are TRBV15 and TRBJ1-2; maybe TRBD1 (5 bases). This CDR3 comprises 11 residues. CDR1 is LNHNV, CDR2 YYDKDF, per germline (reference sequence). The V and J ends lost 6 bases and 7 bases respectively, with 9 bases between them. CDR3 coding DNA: TGTGCCACCAGTGCGGGGGGTGGCTACACCTTC. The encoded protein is CATSAGGGYTF.

Here the CDR3 reads CASSQDGTLSYNEQFF. CDR3 in DNA: TGTGCCAGCAGCCAAGATGGGACTTTATCCTACAATGAGCAGTTCTTC. This chain links TRBV3-1 with TRBJ2-1; the D gene is possibly TRBD2 (6 bases). Deletions cut 0 bases from V and 1 base from J, with 10 bases between. Germline V CDR1 and CDR2: LGHDT, YNNKEL (reference sequence). The CDR3 is 16 residues long.

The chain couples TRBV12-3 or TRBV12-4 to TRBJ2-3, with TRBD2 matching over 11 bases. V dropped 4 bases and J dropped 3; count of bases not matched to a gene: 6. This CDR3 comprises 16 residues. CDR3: CASSSSTSGTTDTQYF. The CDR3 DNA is TGTGCCAGCAGTTCCTCGACTAGCGGGACTACAGATACGCAGTATTTT.

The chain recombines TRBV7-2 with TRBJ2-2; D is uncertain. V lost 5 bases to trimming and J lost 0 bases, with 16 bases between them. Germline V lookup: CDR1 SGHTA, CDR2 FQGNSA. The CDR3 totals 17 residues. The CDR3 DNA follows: TGTGCCAGCAGCACACGGGTACAGAACGCGAACACCGGGGAGCTGTTTTTT. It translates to CASSTRVQNANTGELFF.

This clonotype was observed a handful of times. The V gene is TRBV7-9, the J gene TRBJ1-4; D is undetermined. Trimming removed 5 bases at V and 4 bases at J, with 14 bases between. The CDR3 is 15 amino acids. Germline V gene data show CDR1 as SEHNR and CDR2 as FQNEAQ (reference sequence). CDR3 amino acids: CASSPRTANNEKLFF. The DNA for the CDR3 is TGTGCCAGCAGCCCACGGACGGCCAATAATGAAAAACTGTTTTTT.

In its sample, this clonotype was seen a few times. CDR3 protein: CASRSIREATSTDTQYF. Written as DNA, the CDR3 is TGTGCCAGCAGATCGATTCGGGAGGCTACTAGCACAGATACGCAGTATTTT. The chain carries TRBV7-9 and TRBJ2-3; TRBD2 agrees at 7 bases. V lost 6 bases and J lost 0; bases outside the gene matches: 12. The CDR3 totals 17 residues. The germline gives CDR1 SEHNR, CDR2 FQNEAQ (reference sequence).

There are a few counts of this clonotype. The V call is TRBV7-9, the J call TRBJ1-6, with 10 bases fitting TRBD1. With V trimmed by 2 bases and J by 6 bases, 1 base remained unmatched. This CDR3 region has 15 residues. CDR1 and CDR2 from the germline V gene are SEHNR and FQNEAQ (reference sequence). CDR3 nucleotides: TGTGCCAGCAGCTTACGGGACAGGGGTAATTCACCCCTCCACTTT. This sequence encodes CASSLRDRGNSPLHF.

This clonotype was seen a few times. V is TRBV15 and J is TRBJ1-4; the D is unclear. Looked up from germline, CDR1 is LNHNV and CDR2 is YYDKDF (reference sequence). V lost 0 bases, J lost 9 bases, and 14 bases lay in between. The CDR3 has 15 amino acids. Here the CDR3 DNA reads TGTGCCACCAGCAGAGACAGTAAAGGGCATAAAAAACTGTTTTTT. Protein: CATSRDSKGHKKLFF. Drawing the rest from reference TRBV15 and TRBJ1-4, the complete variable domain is DAMVIQNPRYQVTQFGKPVTLSCSQTLNHNVMYWYQQKSSQAPKLLFHYYDKDFNNEADTPDNFQSRRPNTSFCFLDIRSPGLGDTAMYLCATSRDSKGHKKLFFGSGTQLSVL.

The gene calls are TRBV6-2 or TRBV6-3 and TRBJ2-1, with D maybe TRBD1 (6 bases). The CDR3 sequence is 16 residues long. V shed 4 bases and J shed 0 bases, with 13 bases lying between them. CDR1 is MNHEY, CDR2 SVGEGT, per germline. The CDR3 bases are TGTGCCAGCAGTTGGGGAGCGGACAGCTCCTACAATGAGCAGTTCTTC. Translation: CASSWGADSSYNEQFF.

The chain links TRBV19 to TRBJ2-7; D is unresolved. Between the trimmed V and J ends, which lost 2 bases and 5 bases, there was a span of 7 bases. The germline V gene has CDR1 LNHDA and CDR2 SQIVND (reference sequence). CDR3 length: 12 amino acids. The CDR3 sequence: CASSIQLHEQYF. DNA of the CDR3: TGTGCCAGTAGTATACAACTCCACGAGCAGTACTTC.

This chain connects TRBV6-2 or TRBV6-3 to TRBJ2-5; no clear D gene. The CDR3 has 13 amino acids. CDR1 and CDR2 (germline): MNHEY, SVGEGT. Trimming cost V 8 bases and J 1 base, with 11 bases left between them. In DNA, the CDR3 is TGTGCCAGCTCCGCCGACATCCAAGAGACCCAGTACTTC. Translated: CASSADIQETQYF.

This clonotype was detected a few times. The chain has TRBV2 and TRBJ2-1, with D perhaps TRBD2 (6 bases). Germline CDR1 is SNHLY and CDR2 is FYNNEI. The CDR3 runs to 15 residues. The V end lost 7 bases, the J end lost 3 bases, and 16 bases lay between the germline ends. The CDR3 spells CASNPGVLYYNEQFF. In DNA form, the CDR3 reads TGTGCCAGCAACCCGGGGGTATTATACTACAATGAGCAGTTCTTC.

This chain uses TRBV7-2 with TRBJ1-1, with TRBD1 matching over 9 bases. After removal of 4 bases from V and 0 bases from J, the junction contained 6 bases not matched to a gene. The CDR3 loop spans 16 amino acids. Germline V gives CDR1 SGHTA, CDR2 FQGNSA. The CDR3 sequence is CASSSDRGLLNTEAFF. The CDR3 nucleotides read TGTGCCAGCAGCTCGGACAGGGGCCTCCTGAACACTGAAGCTTTCTTT.

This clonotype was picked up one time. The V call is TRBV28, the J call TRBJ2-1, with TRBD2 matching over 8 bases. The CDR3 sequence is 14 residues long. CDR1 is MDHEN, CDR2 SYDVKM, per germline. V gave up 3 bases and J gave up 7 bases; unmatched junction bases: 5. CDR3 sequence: CASSLSPSGNEQFF. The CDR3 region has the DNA TGTGCCAGCAGTTTGTCGCCTAGCGGGAATGAGCAGTTCTTC.